The rows below give T cell receptor beta chains drawn from one sample of a study of OX40 agonist ivuxolimab in advanced cancers. The repertoire was sequenced with immunoSEQ multiplex PCR; TCRdb's copy has only in-frame clones and lacks some. The table records roughly 100,000 clones, 90% to 95% of them present only once. Material: CD4+ or CD8+ T cells sorted from blood, obtained in a trial of the OX40 agonist ivuxolimab. The receptors stem from an adult with an advanced solid tumor such as melanoma, head and neck, liver or kidney cancer. Both conserved end residues are part of each CDR3. The D gene is left open where the match is weak. Size values are once, few and many counts, or a class for expanded clones, and some rows have none.

j_gene	v_gene	d_gene	abundance	CDR3nt	CDR3aa
TRBJ2-4	TRBV5-8	TRBD2	-	TGTGCCAGCAGCTTGGATGGACTAGCGGAAAACATTCAGTACTTC	CASSLDGLAENIQYF
TRBJ1-3	TRBV12-5	-	-	TGTGCTAGTGGTTTGTGTCTTGTCAGGTTAGTCAATCGGTGGGGAAACACCATATATTTT	CASGLCLVRLVNRWGNTIYF
TRBJ1-6	TRBV5-8	-	-	TGTGCCAGCAGCTACACCCTCAGAAGGGATTCACCCCTCCACTTT	CASSYTLRRDSPLHF
TRBJ2-3	TRBV7-3	TRBD2	-	TGTGCCAGCAGCCGACAGACTAGCGGGAGTTCAGATACGCAGTATTTT	CASSRQTSGSSDTQYF
TRBJ2-1	TRBV30	TRBD2	-	TGTGCCTCCTCCCGCGGGGGGCGAATCTACAATGAGCAGTTCTTC	CASSRGGRIYNEQFF
TRBJ2-7	TRBV7-2	-	-	TGTGCCAGCAGCTTAGCGGGTAGAGGGTGGCAGTACTTC	CASSLAGRGWQYF
TRBJ2-2	TRBV28	-	-	TGTGCCAGCAGTCTAGGAGGGGGTTTCACCGGGGAGCTGTTTTTT	CASSLGGGFTGELFF
TRBJ1-2	TRBV4-3	-	-	TGCGCCAGCAGCCAAGATCGAGGGAACTATGGCTACACCTTC	CASSQDRGNYGYTF
TRBJ2-7	TRBV11-2	-	-	TGTGCCAGCAGCTTAGACCCCTCGAGTTACGAGCAGTACTTC	CASSLDPSSYEQYF
TRBJ2-5	TRBV9	-	-	TGTGCCAGCAGCGGCCGAGGGGTAGGAAAGACCCAGTACTTC	CASSGRGVGKTQYF
TRBJ1-1	TRBV11-2	-	-	TGTGCCAGCAGCTTAGGGCGGCCGTCGACTGAAGCTTTCTTT	CASSLGRPSTEAFF
TRBJ2-3	TRBV6-5	-	-	TGTGCCAGCAGTCCGATGTGGGGCACAGATACGCAGTATTTT	CASSPMWGTDTQYF
TRBJ2-2	TRBV19	-	-	TGTGCCAGTAGTATAGACTCGGGTTACACCGGGGAGCTGTTTTTT	CASSIDSGYTGELFF
TRBJ2-7	TRBV11-2	TRBD2	-	TGTGCCAGCAGCTTAGCGGCGGGAGCCTACGAGCAGTACTTC	CASSLAAGAYEQYF
TRBJ2-7	TRBV5-1	TRBD1	-	TGCGCCAGCAGCCTACTACAGGGGAATCACGAGCAGTACTTC	CASSLLQGNHEQYF
TRBJ2-1	TRBV5-1	TRBD2	-	TGCGCCAGCAGCTTGGGACTAGCGGGAGTCAATGAGCAGTTCTTC	CASSLGLAGVNEQFF
TRBJ2-5	TRBV27	TRBD1	few	TGTGCCAGCAGTAGTCGGACAGGACAAGAGACCCAGTACTTC	CASSSRTGQETQYF
TRBJ1-5	TRBV7-2	TRBD1	-	TGTGCCAGCAGCTGGACAGGGCTCGGGCAGCCCCAGCATTTT	CASSWTGLGQPQHF
TRBJ2-7	TRBV11-2	TRBD2	-	TGTGCCAGCACAAGCACCCGACTAGCGGGCATCACCTACGAGCAGTACTTC	CASTSTRLAGITYEQYF
TRBJ2-5	TRBV5-1	-	-	TGCGCCAGCAGACCGACCATCAGGGAGACCCAGTACTTC	CASRPTIRETQYF
TRBJ1-4	TRBV19	-	-	TGTGCCAGTAGCACAGGAAGAGTTAATGAAAAACTGTTTTTT	CASSTGRVNEKLFF
TRBJ2-7	TRBV11-3	TRBD1	-	TGTGCCAGCAGCGACGGGGACAGGGTGCAGTACTTC	CASSDGDRVQYF
TRBJ1-1	TRBV5-1	-	few	TGCGCCAGCAGCTTGGCCCCGGGGACTGAAGCTTTCTTT	CASSLAPGTEAFF
TRBJ2-7	TRBV19	TRBD1	-	TGTGCCAGTAGTATTGGACAGGGACAGTTCAACGAGCAGTACTTC	CASSIGQGQFNEQYF
TRBJ2-7	TRBV6-5	TRBD2	-	TGTGCCAGCAGTTCCCTCCGGGGGGCCTACGAGCAGTACTTC	CASSSLRGAYEQYF
TRBJ2-7	TRBV4-3	-	-	TGCGCCAGCAGCCAAGGCCCCTTGCTGCCCCAATACTTC	CASSQGPLLPQYF
TRBJ1-3	TRBV30	-	-	TGTGCCTGGAGTCTAGCCCTCTCTGGAAACACCATATATTTT	CAWSLALSGNTIYF
TRBJ1-2	TRBV5-6	-	-	TGTGCCAGCAGCTTGGGTAGTCTGGGCTCATCCTATGGCTACACCTTC	CASSLGSLGSSYGYTF
TRBJ2-5	TRBV7-2	TRBD2	-	TGTGCCAGCAGCGAACAGGGACTAGCGGGAGGGCGAGAGACCCAGTACTTC	CASSEQGLAGGRETQYF